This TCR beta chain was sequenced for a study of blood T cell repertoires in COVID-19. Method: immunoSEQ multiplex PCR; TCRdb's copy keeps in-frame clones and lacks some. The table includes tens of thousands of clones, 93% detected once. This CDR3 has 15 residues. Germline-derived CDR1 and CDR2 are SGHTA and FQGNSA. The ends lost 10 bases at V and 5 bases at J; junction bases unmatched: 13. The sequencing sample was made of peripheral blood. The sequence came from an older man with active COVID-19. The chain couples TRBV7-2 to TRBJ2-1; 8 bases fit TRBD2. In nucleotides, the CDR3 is TGTGCCACCAGACTAAAGCCGGGGGGGCACAATGAGCAGTTCTTC. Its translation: CATRLKPGGHNEQFF. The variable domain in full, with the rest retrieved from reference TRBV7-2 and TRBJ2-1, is GAGVSQSPSNKVTEKGKDVELRCDPISGHTALYWYRQSLGQGLEFLIYFQGNSAPDKSGLPSDRFSAERTGGSVSTLTIQRTQQEDSAVYLCATRLKPGGHNEQFFGPGTRLTVL.